Detailed here is one TCR beta chain. This entry comes from a study of blood T cell repertoires in COVID-19. The wider study: T cells, B-cell-depleted T cells, or PBMCs provided the cDNA or gDNA that served as material.

TCRdb's table, derived via immunoSEQ multiplex PCR, lists solely in-frame clones and lacks some. Counted here are some 140,000 clones, more than 75% occurring once; the ten biggest clones make up roughly 2.2%. CDR1 is LGHNA and CDR2 is YNFKEQ in the germline V gene. V gave up 5 bases and J gave up 8 bases; unmatched junction bases: 5. The CDR3 has 13 residues. The rearrangement joins TRBV4-2 to TRBJ2-1, with 8 bases matching TRBD2. The receptor was isolated from a man aged 65-85 years with active COVID-19. Sample: peripheral blood. CDR3 region: CASSERESDEQFF. CDR3 in DNA: TGTGCCAGCAGCGAGCGGGAGTCGGATGAGCAGTTCTTC.